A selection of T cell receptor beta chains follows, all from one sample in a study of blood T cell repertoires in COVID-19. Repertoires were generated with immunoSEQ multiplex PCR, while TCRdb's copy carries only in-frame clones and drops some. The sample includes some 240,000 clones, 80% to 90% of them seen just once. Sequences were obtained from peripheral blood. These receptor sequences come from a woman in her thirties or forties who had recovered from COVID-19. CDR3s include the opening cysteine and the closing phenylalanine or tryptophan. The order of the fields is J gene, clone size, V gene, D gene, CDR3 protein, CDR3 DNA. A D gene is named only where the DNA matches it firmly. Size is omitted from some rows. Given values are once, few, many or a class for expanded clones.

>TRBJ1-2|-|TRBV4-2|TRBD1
CASSQERGQFYGYTF
TGTGCCAGCAGCCAAGAGAGGGGACAGTTCTATGGCTACACCTTC
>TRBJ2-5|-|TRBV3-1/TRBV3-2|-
CASSQLRTQYF
TGTGCCAGCAGCCAATTGCGGACCCAGTACTTC
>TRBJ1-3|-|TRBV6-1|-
CASSESSLGNTIYF
TGTGCCAGCAGTGAATCCAGTCTTGGAAACACCATATATTTT
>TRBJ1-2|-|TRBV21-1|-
CASSKWLRGGWPNYGYTF
TGTGCCAGCAGCAAATGGTTGCGCGGGGGGTGGCCTAACTATGGCTACACCTTC
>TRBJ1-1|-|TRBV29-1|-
CSVKLQVNTEAFF
TGCAGCGTAAAATTACAGGTGAACACTGAAGCTTTCTTT
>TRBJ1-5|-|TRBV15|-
CATSATILSQPQHF
TGTGCCACCAGCGCCACTATCTTAAGTCAGCCCCAGCATTTT
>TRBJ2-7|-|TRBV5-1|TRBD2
CASSLGLAGGGSIYF
TGCGCCAGCAGCTTGGGACTAGCGGGGGGCGGTAGTATCTACTTC
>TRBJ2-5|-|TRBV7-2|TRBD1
CASSVDRARETQYF
TGTGCCAGCAGCGTGGACAGGGCCCGAGAGACCCAGTACTTC
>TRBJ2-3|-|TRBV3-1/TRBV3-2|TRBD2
CASSQGLLTSGRWYF
TGTGCCAGCAGCCAAGGGTTGCTAACTAGCGGGCGGTGGTATTTT
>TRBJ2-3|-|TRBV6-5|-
CASSNLDTQYF
TGTGCCAGCAGTAATCTCGATACGCAGTATTTT
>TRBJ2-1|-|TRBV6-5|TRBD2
CASSYGSGSVNEQFF
TGTGCCAGCAGTTACGGTAGCGGGAGTGTGAATGAGCAGTTCTTC
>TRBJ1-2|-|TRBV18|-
CASSPRFGYTF
TGTGCCAGCTCACCCCGGTTTGGCTACACCTTC
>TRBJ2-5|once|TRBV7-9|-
CASSAAETQYF
TGTGCCAGCAGCGCGGCGGAGACCCAGTACTTC
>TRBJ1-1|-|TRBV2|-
CASSQRFLNTEAFF
TGTGCCAGCAGTCAACGGTTCCTGAACACTGAAGCTTTCTTT
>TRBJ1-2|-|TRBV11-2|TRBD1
CASSHGTENNYGYTF
TGTGCCAGCAGCCACGGGACAGAGAATAACTATGGCTACACCTTC
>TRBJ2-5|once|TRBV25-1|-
CASAGGGTGREVPYF
TGTGCCAGCGCTGGGGGGGGGACAGGACGCGAAGTACCGTACTTC
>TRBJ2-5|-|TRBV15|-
CATSRGGETQYF
TGTGCCACCAGCAGAGGGGGCGAGACCCAGTACTTC
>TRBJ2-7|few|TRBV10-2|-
CASSSSFTYEQYF
TGCGCCAGCAGTTCCAGTTTCACCTACGAGCAGTACTTC
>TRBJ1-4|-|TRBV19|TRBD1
CASSPPGQGGEKLFF
TGTGCCAGTAGTCCCCCGGGACAGGGGGGTGAAAAACTGTTTTTT
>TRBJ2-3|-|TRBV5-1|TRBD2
CASSFPSGGMGTDTQYF
TGCGCCAGCAGCTTCCCTAGCGGGGGGATGGGCACAGATACGCAGTATTTT
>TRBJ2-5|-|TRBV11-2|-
CASSPMASTGETQYF
TGTGCCAGCAGCCCGATGGCCTCCACAGGGGAGACCCAGTACTTC
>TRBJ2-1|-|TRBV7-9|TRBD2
CASSLILAEHNEQFF
TGTGCCAGCAGCTTAATCCTAGCGGAACACAATGAGCAGTTCTTC
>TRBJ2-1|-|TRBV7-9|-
CASRVGSSYNEQFF
TGTGCCAGCAGGGTGGGGAGCTCCTACAATGAGCAGTTCTTC
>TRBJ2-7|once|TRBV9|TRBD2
CASSVAGGGYEQYF
TGTGCCAGCAGCGTAGCTGGCGGGGGCTACGAGCAGTACTTC
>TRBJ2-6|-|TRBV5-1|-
CASSAESGANVLTF
TGCGCCAGCAGCGCTGAGTCTGGGGCCAACGTCCTGACTTTC
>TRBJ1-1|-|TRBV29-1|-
CSVPNPTGQLTEAFF
TGCAGCGTTCCAAACCCGACAGGCCAACTCACTGAAGCTTTCTTT
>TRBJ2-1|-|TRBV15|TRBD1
CATSKGQSSYNEQFF
TGTGCCACCAGCAAGGGACAGAGCTCCTACAATGAGCAGTTCTTC
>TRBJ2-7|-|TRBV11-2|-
CASSFSGYEQYF
TGTGCCAGCAGCTTCTCGGGCTACGAGCAGTACTTC
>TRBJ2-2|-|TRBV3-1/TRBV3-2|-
CASSQVARTINTGELFF
TGTGCCAGCAGCCAAGTTGCCCGGACTATCAACACCGGGGAGCTGTTTTTT
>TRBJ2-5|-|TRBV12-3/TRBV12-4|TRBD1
CASGLAGGAQYF
TGTGCCAGCGGGTTGGCAGGGGGCGCCCAGTACTTC
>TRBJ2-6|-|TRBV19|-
CASLAPGAGANVLTF
TGTGCCAGTTTGGCCCCGGGAGCTGGGGCCAACGTCCTGACTTTC
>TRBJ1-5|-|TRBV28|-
CATDSPRQPQHF
TGTGCCACCGACAGCCCTCGTCAGCCCCAGCATTTT
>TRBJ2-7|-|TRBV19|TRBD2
CASSPGLAGAHEQYF
TGTGCCAGTAGTCCCGGACTAGCGGGGGCCCACGAGCAGTACTTC
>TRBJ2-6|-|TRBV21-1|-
CASSNREGNSGANVLTF
TGTGCCAGCAGCAATAGGGAGGGAAACTCTGGGGCCAACGTCCTGACTTTC
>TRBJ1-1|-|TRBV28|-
CASRATNTEAFF
TGTGCCAGCAGAGCGACGAACACTGAAGCTTTCTTT
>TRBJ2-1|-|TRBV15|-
CATSRVPNEQFF
TGTGCCACCAGCAGAGTCCCGAATGAGCAGTTCTTC
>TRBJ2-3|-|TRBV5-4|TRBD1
CASSLQGTDTQYF
TGTGCCAGCAGCTTACAGGGGACAGATACGCAGTATTTT
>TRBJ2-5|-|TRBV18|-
CASSPPTREETQYF
TGTGCCAGCTCACCACCGACAAGAGAAGAGACCCAGTACTTC
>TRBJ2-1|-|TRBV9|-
CASSEGLVSEQFF
TGTGCCAGCAGCGAGGGACTGGTGAGTGAGCAGTTCTTC
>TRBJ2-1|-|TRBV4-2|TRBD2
CASSQDGGSGGRRFNEQFF
TGTGCCAGCAGCCAAGATGGGGGTAGCGGGGGACGAAGATTCAATGAGCAGTTCTTC
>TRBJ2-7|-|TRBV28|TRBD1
CASSSARDRPLNEQYF
TGTGCCAGCAGTTCCGCTCGGGACAGACCCCTTAACGAGCAGTACTTC